Below are 7 T cell receptor beta chains sequenced from a single sample in a study of T cells in localized non-small cell lung cancer. Produced via immunoSEQ multiplex PCR; TCRdb's table is partial and in-frame only. Here the sample spans thousands of clones, about 25% being singletons. Sequences were derived from normal lung tissue next to the tumor, sampled before any cancer treatment. These receptors originate from a male donor older than 55 with stage II lung adenocarcinoma.

The chain carries TRBV11-3 and TRBJ1-1; no firm D call. Trimming took off 0 bases at V and 4 bases at J, with 15 bases between the two ends. The CDR3 is 16 amino acids. Germline V lookup: CDR1 SGHNT, CDR2 YENEEA. CDR3 sequence reads: CASSLDPGFTGTEAFF. CDR3 nucleotide sequence: TGTGCCAGCAGCTTAGATCCAGGTTTCACGGGCACTGAAGCTTTCTTT.

The genes are TRBV5-1 and TRBJ1-1; D is ambiguous. CDR3 length equals 16 residues. CDR1 SGHRS and CDR2 YFSETQ come from the germline V gene. Trimming removed 0 bases at V and 1 base at J, with 13 bases between. CDR3 sequence: CASSLALPKPNTEAFF. CDR3 bases: TGCGCCAGCAGCTTGGCCTTACCCAAACCGAACACTGAAGCTTTCTTT.

V is TRBV30 and J is TRBJ1-1; unclear D gene. Germline CDR1 GTSNPN, CDR2 SVGIG (reference sequence). Trimming removed 3 bases at V and 3 bases at J, with 5 bases between. The CDR3 is 11 residues long. The CDR3 is CAWRHYTEAFF. CDR3 sequence (DNA): TGTGCCTGGAGACACTACACTGAAGCTTTCTTT.

This clone came up once. The genes are TRBV28 and TRBJ2-7; 7 bases line up with TRBD1. In germline, CDR1 is MDHEN, CDR2 SYDVKM. After removal of 7 bases from V and 0 bases from J, the junction contained 6 bases not matched to a gene. This CDR3 is built from 14 residues. CDR3 in amino acids: CASNTPGGSYEQYF. CDR3 bases: TGTGCCAGCAACACTCCAGGGGGCTCCTACGAGCAGTACTTC.

The chain links TRBV4-1 to TRBJ1-2, with 8 positions matching TRBD1. Germline V lookup: CDR1 MGHRA, CDR2 YSYEKL. V lost 1 base to trimming and J lost 7 bases; unmatched junction nucleotides: 8. The CDR3 extends over 15 amino acids. The CDR3 sequence is CASSQGPGTGGGYTF. CDR3 in DNA: TGCGCCAGCAGCCAAGGCCCCGGGACAGGAGGTGGCTACACCTTC.

CDR3 region: CASSIFGVSGYTF. The CDR3 coding sequence is TGTGCCAGTAGTATCTTCGGGGTGAGTGGCTACACCTTC. The V gene is TRBV19, the J gene TRBJ1-2; D uncertain. The V end was cut by 3 bases, the J end by 7 bases, with 12 bases between. This CDR3 spans 13 amino acids. Germline CDR1 and CDR2: LNHDA and SQIVND (reference sequence).

The genes are TRBV14 and TRBJ2-1; D is perhaps TRBD2 (7 bases). The CDR3 is 17 residues long. Per the germline V gene, CDR1 is SGHDN and CDR2 is FVKESK. V was cut by 0 bases and J by 2 bases, with 14 bases left in between. For the CDR3, the DNA is TGTGCCAGCAGCCAAGATGAAGGGGGGGCCACCTACAATGAGCAGTTCTTC. This encodes CASSQDEGGATYNEQFF.